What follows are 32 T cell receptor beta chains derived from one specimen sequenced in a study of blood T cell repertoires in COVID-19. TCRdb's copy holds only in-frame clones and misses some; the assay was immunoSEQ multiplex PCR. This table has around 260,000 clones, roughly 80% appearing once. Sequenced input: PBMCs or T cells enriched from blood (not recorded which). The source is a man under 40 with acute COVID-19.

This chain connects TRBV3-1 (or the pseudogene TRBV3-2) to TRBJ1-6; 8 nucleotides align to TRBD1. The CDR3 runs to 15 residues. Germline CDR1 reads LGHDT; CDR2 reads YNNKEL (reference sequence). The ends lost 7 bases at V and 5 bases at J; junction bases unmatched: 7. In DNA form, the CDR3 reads TGTGCCAGCACCTGGGACAGGTCCCATAATTCACCCCTCCACTTT. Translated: CASTWDRSHNSPLHF.

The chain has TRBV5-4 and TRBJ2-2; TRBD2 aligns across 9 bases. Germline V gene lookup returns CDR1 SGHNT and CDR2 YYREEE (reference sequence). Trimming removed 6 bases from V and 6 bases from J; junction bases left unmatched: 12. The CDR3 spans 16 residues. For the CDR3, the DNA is TGTGCCAGCACCCCAGGGACTAGCCCTATTGCCGGGGAGCTGTTTTTT. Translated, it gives CASTPGTSPIAGELFF. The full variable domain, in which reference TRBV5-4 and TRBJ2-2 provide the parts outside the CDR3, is ETGVTQSPTHLIKTRGQQVTLRCSSQSGHNTVSWYQQALGQGPQFIFQYYREEENGRGNFPPRFSGLQFPNYSSELNVNALELDDSALYLCASTPGTSPIAGELFFGEGSRLTVL.

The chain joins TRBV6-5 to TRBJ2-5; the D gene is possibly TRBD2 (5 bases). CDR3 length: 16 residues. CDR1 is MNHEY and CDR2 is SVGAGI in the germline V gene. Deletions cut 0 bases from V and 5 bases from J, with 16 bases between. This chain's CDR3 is CASSYSVLDRGETQYF. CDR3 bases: TGTGCCAGCAGTTACTCCGTACTAGATCGTGGGGAGACCCAGTACTTC.

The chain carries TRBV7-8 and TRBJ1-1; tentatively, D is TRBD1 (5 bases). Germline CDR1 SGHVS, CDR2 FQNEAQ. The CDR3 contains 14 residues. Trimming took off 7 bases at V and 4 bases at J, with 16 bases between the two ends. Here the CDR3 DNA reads TGTGCCAGCACCCTAGGAGGGGTCAGCACTGAAGCTTTCTTT. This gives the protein CASTLGGVSTEAFF.

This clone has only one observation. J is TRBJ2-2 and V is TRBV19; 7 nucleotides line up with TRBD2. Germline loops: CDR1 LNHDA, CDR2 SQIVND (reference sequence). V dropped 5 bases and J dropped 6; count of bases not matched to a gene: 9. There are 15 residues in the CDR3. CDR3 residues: CASSSPGGAPGELFF. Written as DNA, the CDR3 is TGTGCCAGTAGTTCCCCGGGAGGTGCGCCCGGGGAGCTGTTTTTT.

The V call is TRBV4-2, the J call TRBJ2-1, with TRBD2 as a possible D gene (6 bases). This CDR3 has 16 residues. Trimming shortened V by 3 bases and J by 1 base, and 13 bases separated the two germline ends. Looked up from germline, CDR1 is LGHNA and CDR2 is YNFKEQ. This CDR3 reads CASSQKGGESYNEQFF. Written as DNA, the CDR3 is TGTGCCAGCAGCCAGAAGGGAGGTGAGTCCTACAATGAGCAGTTCTTC.

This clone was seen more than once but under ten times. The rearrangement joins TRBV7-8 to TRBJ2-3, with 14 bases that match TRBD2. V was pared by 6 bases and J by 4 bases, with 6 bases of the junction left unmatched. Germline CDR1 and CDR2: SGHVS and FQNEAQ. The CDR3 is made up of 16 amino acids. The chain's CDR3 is CASREGTSGSADTQYF. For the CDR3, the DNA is TGTGCCAGCAGGGAGGGGACTAGCGGGAGTGCAGATACGCAGTATTTT.

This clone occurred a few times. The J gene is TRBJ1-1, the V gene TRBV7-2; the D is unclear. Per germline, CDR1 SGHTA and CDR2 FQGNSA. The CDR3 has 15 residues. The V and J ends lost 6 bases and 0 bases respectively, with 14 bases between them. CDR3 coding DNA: TGTGCCAGCAGAAATCGGCAGAGCGTGAACACTGAAGCTTTCTTT. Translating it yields CASRNRQSVNTEAFF.

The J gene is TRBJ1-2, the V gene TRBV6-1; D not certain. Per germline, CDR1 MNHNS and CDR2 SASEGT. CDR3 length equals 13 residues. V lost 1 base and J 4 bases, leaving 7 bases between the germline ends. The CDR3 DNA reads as TGTGCCAGCAGTGAAGACAGAAGCTATGGCTACACCTTC. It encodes CASSEDRSYGYTF.

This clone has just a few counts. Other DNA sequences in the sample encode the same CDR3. In DNA form, the CDR3 reads TGTGCCAGCAGCCGGGACAGGGATGGCTACACCTTC. It yields the protein CASSRDRDGYTF. The chain joins TRBV5-5 to TRBJ1-2, with 9 bases lining up with TRBD1. Germline CDR1 and CDR2: SGHKS and YYEKEE (reference sequence). The CDR3 loop spans 12 amino acids. V was pared by 4 bases and J by 6 bases, with 1 base of the junction left unmatched. Together with reference TRBV5-5 and TRBJ1-2, the CDR3 gives the full variable domain: DAGVTQSPTHLIKTRGQQVTLRCSPISGHKSVSWYQQVLGQGPQFIFQYYEKEERGRGNFPDRFSARQFPNYSSELNVNALLLGDSALYLCASSRDRDGYTFGSGTRLTVV.

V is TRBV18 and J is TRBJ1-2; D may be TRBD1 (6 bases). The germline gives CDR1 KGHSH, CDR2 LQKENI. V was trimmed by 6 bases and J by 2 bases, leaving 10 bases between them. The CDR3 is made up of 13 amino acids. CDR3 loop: CASSPDRNYGYTF. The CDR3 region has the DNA TGTGCCAGCTCCCCCGACAGGAACTATGGCTACACCTTC.

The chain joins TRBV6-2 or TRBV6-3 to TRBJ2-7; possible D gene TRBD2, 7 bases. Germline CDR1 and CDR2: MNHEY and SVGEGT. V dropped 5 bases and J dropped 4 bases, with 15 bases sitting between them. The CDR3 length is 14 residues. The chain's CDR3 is CASSTREGGYEQYV. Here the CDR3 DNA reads TGTGCCAGCAGTACCCGTGAGGGGGGGTACGAGCAGTACGTC.

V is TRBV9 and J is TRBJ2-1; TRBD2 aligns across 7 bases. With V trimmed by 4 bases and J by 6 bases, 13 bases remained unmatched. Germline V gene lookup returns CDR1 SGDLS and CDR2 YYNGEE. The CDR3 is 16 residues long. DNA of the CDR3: TGTGCCAGCAGCCCTCTCACGGGCGGGAGCATCAATGAGCAGTTCTTC. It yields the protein CASSPLTGGSINEQFF.

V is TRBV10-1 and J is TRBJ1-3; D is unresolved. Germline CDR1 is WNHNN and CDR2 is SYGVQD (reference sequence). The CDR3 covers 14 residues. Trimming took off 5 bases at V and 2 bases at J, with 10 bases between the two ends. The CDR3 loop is CASSYRGTGNTIYF. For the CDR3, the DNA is TGCGCCAGCAGTTACCGGGGAACTGGAAACACCATATATTTT.

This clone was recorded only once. The CDR3: CASSYSQGINEQFF. In DNA form, the CDR3 reads TGTGCCAGCAGTTACTCGCAGGGGATCAATGAGCAGTTCTTC. The chain links TRBV6-2 or TRBV6-3 to TRBJ2-1; a weak D match, TRBD1 (6 bases). The CDR3 consists of 14 residues. V shed 0 bases and J shed 6 bases, with 9 bases lying between them. Per the germline V gene, CDR1 is MNHEY and CDR2 is SVGEGT.

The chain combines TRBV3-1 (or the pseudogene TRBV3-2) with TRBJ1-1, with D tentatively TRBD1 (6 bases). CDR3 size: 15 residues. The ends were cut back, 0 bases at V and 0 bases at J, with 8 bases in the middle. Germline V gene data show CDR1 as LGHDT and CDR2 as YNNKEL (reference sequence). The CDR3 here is CASSQDRTVNTEAFF. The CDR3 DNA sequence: TGTGCCAGCAGCCAAGATCGGACAGTGAACACTGAAGCTTTCTTT.

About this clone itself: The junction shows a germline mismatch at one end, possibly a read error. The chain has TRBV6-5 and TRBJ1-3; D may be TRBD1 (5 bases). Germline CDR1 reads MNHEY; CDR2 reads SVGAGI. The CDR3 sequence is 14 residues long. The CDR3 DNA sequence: TGTGCCAGCAGTTACGACAGTTCTGAAAACACCATATATTTT. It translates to CASSYDSSENTIYF.

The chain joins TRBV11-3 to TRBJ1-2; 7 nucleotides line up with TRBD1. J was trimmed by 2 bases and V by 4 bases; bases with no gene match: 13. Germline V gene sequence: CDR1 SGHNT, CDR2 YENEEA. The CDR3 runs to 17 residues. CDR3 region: CASSSLKSTGLNYGYTF. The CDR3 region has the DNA TGTGCCAGCAGCTCCCTTAAATCGACAGGGTTAAACTATGGCTACACCTTC. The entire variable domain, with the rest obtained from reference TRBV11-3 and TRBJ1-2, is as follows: EAGVVQSPRYKIIEKKQPVAFWCNPISGHNTLYWYLQNLGQGPELLIRYENEEAVDDSQLPKDRFSAERLKGVDSTLKIQPAELGDSAVYLCASSSLKSTGLNYGYTFGSGTRLTVV.

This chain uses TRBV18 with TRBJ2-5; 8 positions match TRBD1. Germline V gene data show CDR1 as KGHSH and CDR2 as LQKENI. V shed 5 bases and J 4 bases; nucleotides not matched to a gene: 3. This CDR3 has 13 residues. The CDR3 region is CASSAGQVETQYF. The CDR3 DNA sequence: TGTGCCAGCTCAGCGGGACAGGTAGAGACCCAGTACTTC. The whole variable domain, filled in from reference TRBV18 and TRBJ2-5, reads NAGVMQNPRHLVRRRGQEARLRCSPMKGHSHVYWYRQLPEEGLKFMVYLQKENIIDESGMPKERFSAEFPKEGPSILRIQQVVRGDSAAYFCASSAGQVETQYFGPGTRLLVL.

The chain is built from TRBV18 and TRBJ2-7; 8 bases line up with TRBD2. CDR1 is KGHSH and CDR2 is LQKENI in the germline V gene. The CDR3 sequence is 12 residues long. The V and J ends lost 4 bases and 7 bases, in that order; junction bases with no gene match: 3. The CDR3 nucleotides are TGTGCCAGCTCACTCCGGGGGGGGGAGCAGTACGTC. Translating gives CASSLRGGEQYV.

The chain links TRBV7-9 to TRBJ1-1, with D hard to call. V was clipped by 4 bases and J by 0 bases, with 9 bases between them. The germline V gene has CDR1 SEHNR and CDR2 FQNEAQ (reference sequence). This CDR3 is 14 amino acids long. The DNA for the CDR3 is TGTGCCAGCAGCTGGGAGCTGATGAACACTGAAGCTTTCTTT. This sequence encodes CASSWELMNTEAFF.

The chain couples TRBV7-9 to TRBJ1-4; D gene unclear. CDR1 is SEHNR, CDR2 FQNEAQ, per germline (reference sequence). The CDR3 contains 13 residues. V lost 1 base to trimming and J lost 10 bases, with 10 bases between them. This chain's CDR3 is CASSLEAEGKLFF. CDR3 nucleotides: TGTGCCAGCAGCTTAGAGGCGGAGGGAAAACTGTTTTTT.

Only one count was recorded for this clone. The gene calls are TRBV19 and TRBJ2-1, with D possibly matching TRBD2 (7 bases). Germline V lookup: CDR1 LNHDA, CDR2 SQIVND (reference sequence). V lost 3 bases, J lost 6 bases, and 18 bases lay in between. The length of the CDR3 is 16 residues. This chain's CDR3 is CASSIQGRAKSNEQFF. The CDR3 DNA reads TGTGCCAGTAGTATTCAGGGGAGGGCCAAGAGCAATGAGCAGTTCTTC.

CDR3 sequence: CASKGPGSTEAFF. CDR3 DNA sequence: TGTGCCAGCAAGGGGCCAGGGTCCACTGAAGCTTTCTTT. The chain is built from TRBV6-5 and TRBJ1-1; D possibly corresponds to TRBD1 (5 bases). The V gene's germline CDR1 is MNHEY and CDR2 SVGAGI. The CDR3 contains 13 residues. The ends were cut back, 7 bases at V and 4 bases at J, with 13 bases in the middle.

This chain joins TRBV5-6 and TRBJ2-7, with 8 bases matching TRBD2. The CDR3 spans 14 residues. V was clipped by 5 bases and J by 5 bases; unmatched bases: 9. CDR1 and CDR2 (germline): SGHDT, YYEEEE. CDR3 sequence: CASSLTGTSHEQYV. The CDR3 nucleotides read TGTGCCAGCAGTCTCACCGGGACTAGTCACGAGCAGTACGTC.

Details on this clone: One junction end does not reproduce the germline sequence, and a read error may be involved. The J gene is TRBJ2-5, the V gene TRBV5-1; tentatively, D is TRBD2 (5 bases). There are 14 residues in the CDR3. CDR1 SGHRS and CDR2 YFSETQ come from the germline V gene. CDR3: CASSLGLLQETQYF. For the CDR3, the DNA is TGTGCCAGCAGCTTAGGACTGCTCCAAGAGACCCAGTACTTC.

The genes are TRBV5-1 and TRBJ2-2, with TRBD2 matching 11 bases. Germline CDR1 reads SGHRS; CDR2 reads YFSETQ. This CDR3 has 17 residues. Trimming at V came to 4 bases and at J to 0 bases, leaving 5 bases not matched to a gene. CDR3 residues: CASSRSGGAANTGELFF. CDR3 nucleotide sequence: TGCGCCAGCAGCCGTAGCGGGGGGGCGGCGAACACCGGGGAGCTGTTTTTT.

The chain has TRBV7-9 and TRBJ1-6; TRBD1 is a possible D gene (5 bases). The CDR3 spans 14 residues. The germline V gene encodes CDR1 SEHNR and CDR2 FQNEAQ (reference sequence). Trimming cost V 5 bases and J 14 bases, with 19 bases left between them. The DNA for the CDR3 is TGTGCCAGCAGCCTCGACAGTGAACTTCAAACCCTCCACTTT. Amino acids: CASSLDSELQTLHF.

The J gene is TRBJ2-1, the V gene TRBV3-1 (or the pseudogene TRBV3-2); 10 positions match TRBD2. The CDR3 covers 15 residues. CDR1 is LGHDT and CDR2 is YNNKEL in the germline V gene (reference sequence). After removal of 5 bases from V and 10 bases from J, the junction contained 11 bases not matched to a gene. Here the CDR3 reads CASSSLAGVSYEQFF. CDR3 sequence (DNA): TGTGCCAGCAGCTCCCTAGCGGGGGTTTCATACGAGCAGTTCTTC.

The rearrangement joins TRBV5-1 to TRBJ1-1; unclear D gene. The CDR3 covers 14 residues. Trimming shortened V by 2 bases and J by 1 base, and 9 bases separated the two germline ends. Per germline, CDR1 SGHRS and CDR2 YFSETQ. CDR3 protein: CASSFGRQNTEAFF. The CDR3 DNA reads TGCGCCAGCAGCTTCGGCAGGCAGAACACTGAAGCTTTCTTT.

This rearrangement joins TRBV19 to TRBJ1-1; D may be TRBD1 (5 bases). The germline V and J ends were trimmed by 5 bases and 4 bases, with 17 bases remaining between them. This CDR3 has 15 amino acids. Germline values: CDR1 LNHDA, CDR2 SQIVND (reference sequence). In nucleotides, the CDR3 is TGTGCCAGTAGTCCCGGGGGTCCGAGGGGCACTGAAGCTTTCTTT. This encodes CASSPGGPRGTEAFF.

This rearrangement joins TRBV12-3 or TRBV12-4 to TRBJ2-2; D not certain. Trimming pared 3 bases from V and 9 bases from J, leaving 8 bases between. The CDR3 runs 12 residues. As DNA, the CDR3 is TGTGCCAGCAGTTTCAATCCAAGGGAGCTGTTTTTT. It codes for CASSFNPRELFF.